The 32 T cell receptor beta chains reported below all come from one sample, sequenced in a study of patients and donors after allogeneic stem cell transplantation. Via MiXCR, TCRdb re-called the RT-PCR reads, giving one row per CDR3 protein. This table holds 6,800 or so distinct CDR3 sequences, roughly 13% found once. The sequenced sample was blood, either unsorted or a sorted T cell fraction (not recorded which). The receptors were gathered from a human donor who was either an allogeneic HSCT recipient or a stem cell or donor lymphocyte infusion donor (not recorded which). It is not recorded whose cells these are; they may come from a transplant donor.

This clonotype has just a few counts. This chain uses TRBV27 with TRBJ2-7, with D tentatively TRBD1 or TRBD2 (5 bases each). Germline values: CDR1 MNHEY, CDR2 SMNVEV (reference sequence). The CDR3 spans 14 residues. Trimming shortened V by 0 bases and J by 6 bases, and 12 bases separated the two germline ends. The CDR3 bases are TGTGCCAGCAGTTTATCCCTGGGGGTGGCCGAGCAGTACTTC. Translated, it gives CASSLSLGVAEQYF.

This clonotype showed up just a few times. The chain carries TRBV28 and TRBJ1-5, with D unclear. This CDR3 region has 12 residues. CDR1 and CDR2 from the germline V gene are MDHEN and SYDVKM. Between the trimmed V and J ends, which lost 6 bases and 1 base, there was a span of 4 bases. In DNA, the CDR3 is TGTGCCAGCAGGGGAAGCAATCAGCCCCAGCATTTT. This encodes CASRGSNQPQHF.

There are a few counts of this clonotype. V and J are TRBV6-5 and TRBJ2-5; D gene unclear. Germline CDR1 MNHEY, CDR2 SVGAGI. The V and J ends lost 10 bases and 0 bases respectively, with 15 bases between them. The CDR3 loop spans 14 amino acids. CDR3 loop: CATREAPDQETQYF. The CDR3 DNA is TGTGCCACTAGAGAGGCCCCAGACCAAGAGACCCAGTACTTC.

This clonotype was observed at least ten times. J is TRBJ2-3 and V is TRBV24-1, with TRBD2 matching over 10 bases. V was clipped by 4 bases and J by 3 bases; unmatched bases: 6. Germline-derived CDR1 and CDR2 are KGHDR and SFDVKD. This CDR3 contains 16 residues. The CDR3 DNA sequence: TGTGCCACCAGTGACCCTGAACTAGCGGGGACAGATACGCAGTATTTT. Protein product: CATSDPELAGTDTQYF.

This clonotype occurred a few times. The rearrangement uses TRBV7-2 and TRBJ2-3; D might be TRBD1 (5 bases). Germline lookup yields CDR1 SGHTA and CDR2 FQGNSA. The V and J ends lost 0 bases and 4 bases respectively, with 5 bases between them. The length of the CDR3 is 13 residues. Written as DNA, the CDR3 is TGTGCCAGCAGCTTAGCAGGGGCAGATACGCAGTATTTT. This encodes CASSLAGADTQYF.

This clonotype has ten or more counts. The chain carries TRBV2 and TRBJ1-4; 9 bases align to TRBD1. The ends lost 6 bases at V and 7 bases at J; junction bases unmatched: 9. Germline assignment: CDR1 SNHLY and CDR2 FYNNEI. The CDR3 has 15 amino acids. The CDR3 is CASSGLSGQGEKLFF. In DNA form, the CDR3 reads TGTGCCAGCAGCGGCCTATCGGGACAGGGTGAAAAACTGTTTTTT. Full variable domain (missing parts from reference TRBV2 and TRBJ1-4): EPEVTQTPSHQVTQMGQEVILRCVPISNHLYFYWYRQILGQKVEFLVSFYNNEISEKSEIFDDQFSVERPDGSNFTLKIRSTKLEDSAMYFCASSGLSGQGEKLFFGSGTQLSVL.

The table lists this clonotype with a few counts. This chain links TRBV21-1 with TRBJ1-1; TRBD1 is the table's D call and was not checked against the DNA. TRBV21-1 is an annotated pseudogene. The CDR3 has 16 amino acids. This chain's CDR3 is CASSMDNPTGGTEAFF. The CDR3 DNA sequence: TGTGCCAGCAGCATGGATAATCCGACAGGGGGCACTGAAGCTTTCTTT.

There are a few counts of this clonotype. This chain uses TRBV24-1 with TRBJ2-1; TRBD2 is a possible D gene (5 bases). Trimming cost V 6 bases and J 7 bases, with 15 bases left between them. Germline V gene sequence: CDR1 KGHDR, CDR2 SFDVKD. The CDR3 runs to 14 residues. CDR3 sequence reads: CATSTEAGANEQFF. The CDR3 DNA reads TGTGCCACCAGTACGGAGGCAGGAGCGAATGAGCAGTTCTTC.

The table lists this clonotype with many counts. The V gene is TRBV7-9, the J gene TRBJ1-6; TRBD1 aligns across 7 bases. CDR1 SEHNR and CDR2 FQNEAQ come from the germline V gene (reference sequence). V lost 3 bases to trimming and J lost 10 bases; unmatched junction nucleotides: 6. The CDR3 runs to 14 residues. The CDR3 DNA reads TGTGCCAGCAGCTTTGGCAGGGGGGAATCACCCCTCCACTTT. Translated: CASSFGRGESPLHF.

The CDR3 DNA reads TGTGCCACCAGGGGACTAGGAGAGACCCAGTACTTC. The encoded protein is CATRGLGETQYF. The rearrangement uses TRBV6-1 and TRBJ2-5; 8 bases match TRBD2. The V gene end was trimmed by 10 bases and the J gene end by 4 bases; junction bases not matched to a gene: 5. Germline V CDR1 and CDR2: MNHNS, SASEGT. This CDR3 comprises 12 residues.

This clonotype was recorded at least ten times. The rearrangement links TRBV7-8 to TRBJ1-3, with D unclear. Germline V gene sequence: CDR1 SGHVS, CDR2 FQNEAQ. CDR3 length equals 12 residues. V gave up 3 bases and J gave up 4 bases, with 4 bases separating them. The DNA of the CDR3 is TGTGCCAGCAGCTTGGGGGGAAACACCATATATTTT. Its protein product is CASSLGGNTIYF.

The chain employs TRBV4-1 and TRBJ2-5; the D gene is possibly TRBD1 (6 bases). CDR1 and CDR2 (germline): MGHRA, YSYEKL. With 4 bases removed from V and 1 base from J, the gap between germline ends came to 13 bases. The CDR3 contains 15 residues. The CDR3 sequence: CASSRRDTTQETQYF. The DNA for the CDR3 is TGCGCCAGCAGCCGCCGGGACACTACCCAAGAGACCCAGTACTTC.

There are many counts of this clonotype. CDR3 in amino acids: CSAGGHLGNYGYTF. CDR3 DNA sequence: TGCAGTGCTGGCGGACACTTGGGTAACTATGGCTACACCTTC. The chain employs TRBV20-1 and TRBJ1-2, with D possibly matching TRBD1 (5 bases). Trimming removed 5 bases at V and 1 base at J, with 14 bases between. Germline lookup yields CDR1 DFQATT and CDR2 SNEGSKA (reference sequence). This CDR3 contains 14 residues.

This clonotype came up a few times. The genes are TRBV5-1 and TRBJ2-1, with D possibly being TRBD1 (7 bases). Trimming removed 4 bases from V and 15 bases from J, with 14 bases in between. CDR3 length: 11 residues. Germline CDR1 SGHRS, CDR2 YFSETQ. CDR3 coding DNA: TGCGCCAGCAGCGGAACAGGGGAGGTGTTCTTC. Amino acid sequence: CASSGTGEVFF.

This clonotype appeared a few times. The rearrangement links TRBV20-1 to TRBJ2-7; 10 nucleotides agree with TRBD2. The ends lost 2 bases at V and 7 bases at J; junction bases unmatched: 5. This CDR3 is built from 13 residues. Per germline, CDR1 DFQATT and CDR2 SNEGSKA (reference sequence). The CDR3 sequence is CSARKGLAEEQYF. CDR3 sequence (DNA): TGCAGTGCTAGAAAAGGACTAGCGGAGGAGCAGTACTTC.

This clonotype was recorded many times. The chain uses TRBV2 and TRBJ1-5, with D unclear. The CDR3 extends over 13 amino acids. The germline gives CDR1 SNHLY, CDR2 FYNNEI. V was clipped by 4 bases and J by 2 bases, with 6 bases between them. CDR3 sequence reads: CASSGGGNQPQHF. DNA of the CDR3: TGTGCCAGCAGTGGTGGGGGCAATCAGCCCCAGCATTTT.

This clonotype appeared many times. This sequence joins TRBV5-8 and TRBJ2-3, with unresolved D. This CDR3 contains 14 residues. In germline, CDR1 is SGHTS, CDR2 YDEGEE. Trimming stripped 0 bases from V and 3 bases from J, with 8 bases between. The CDR3, as DNA: TGTGCCAGCAGCTTGGACATAACGACAGATACGCAGTATTTT. It yields the protein CASSLDITTDTQYF.

The chain joins TRBV19 to TRBJ1-5; no firm D call. This CDR3 region has 13 residues. Germline values: CDR1 LNHDA, CDR2 SQIVND (reference sequence). Trimming pared 5 bases from V and 6 bases from J, leaving 11 bases between. The CDR3 bases are TGTGCCAGTAGTCACGACCGGGTTCAGCCCCAGCATTTT. Its translation: CASSHDRVQPQHF.

This clonotype was seen at least ten times. This CDR3 is CSVESQYNYGYTF. CDR3 coding DNA: TGCAGCGTTGAGTCTCAGTACAACTATGGCTACACCTTC. The rearrangement joins TRBV29-1 to TRBJ1-2; D is unresolved. Between the trimmed V and J ends, which lost 3 bases and 2 bases, there was a span of 10 bases. Per germline, CDR1 SQVTM and CDR2 ANQGSEA. CDR3 length: 13 amino acids.

The table lists this clonotype with many counts. The genes are TRBV20-1 and TRBJ2-2; no reliable D call. There are 13 residues in the CDR3. V was clipped by 3 bases and J by 1 base, with 6 bases between them. Germline V CDR1 and CDR2: DFQATT, SNEGSKA (reference sequence). In DNA, the CDR3 is TGCAGTGCTAGTCAGCTGAACACCGGGGAGCTGTTTTTT. Amino acids: CSASQLNTGELFF.

This clonotype was picked up many times. Written as DNA, the CDR3 is TGTGCCAGCAGTTTACGCGGGATGAACACTGAAGCTTTCTTT. It encodes CASSLRGMNTEAFF. The V call is TRBV27, the J call TRBJ1-1, with D unresolved. The CDR3 spans 14 residues. Looked up from germline, CDR1 is MNHEY and CDR2 is SMNVEV (reference sequence). V was trimmed by 2 bases and J by 0 bases, leaving 7 bases between them.

This clonotype was observed many times. The genes are TRBV18 and TRBJ1-1, with 9 bases matching TRBD1. The CDR3 spans 16 residues. From germline, CDR1 is KGHSH and CDR2 LQKENI. The V gene end was trimmed by 3 bases and the J gene end by 2 bases; junction bases not matched to a gene: 7. The CDR3: CASSPPGQGINTEAFF. The CDR3 DNA reads as TGTGCCAGCTCACCCCCAGGACAGGGGATCAACACTGAAGCTTTCTTT.

This clonotype has just a few counts. This rearrangement joins TRBV5-1 to TRBJ2-5, with 13 bases lining up with TRBD2. The CDR3 runs 16 residues. Trimming at V came to 4 bases and at J to 5 bases, leaving 8 bases not matched to a gene. Looked up from germline, CDR1 is SGHRS and CDR2 is YFSETQ. Here the CDR3 reads CASSQGLAGVGETQYF. In DNA form, the CDR3 reads TGCGCCAGCAGCCAAGGACTAGCGGGAGTTGGCGAGACCCAGTACTTC.

The rearrangement joins TRBV19 to TRBJ2-2, with 7 bases identical to TRBD1. Germline-derived CDR1 and CDR2 are LNHDA and SQIVND (reference sequence). The CDR3 totals 15 residues. Trimming cost V 6 bases and J 6 bases; bases outside gene matches: 10. The CDR3 loop reads CASRTDRVWAGELFF. DNA of the CDR3: TGTGCCAGTAGGACCGACAGGGTCTGGGCCGGGGAGCTGTTTTTT. The complete variable domain, with remaining parts taken from reference TRBV19 and TRBJ2-2, reads DGGITQSPKYLFRKEGQNVTLSCEQNLNHDAMYWYRQDPGQGLRLIYYSQIVNDFQKGDIAEGYSVSREKKESFPLTVTSAQKNPTAFYLCASRTDRVWAGELFFGEGSRLTVL.

In its sample, this clonotype was seen a few times. This sequence joins TRBV5-1 and TRBJ2-1; 9 bases match TRBD1. Trimming took 4 bases from V and 9 from J; bases not matched to a gene: 8. This CDR3 region has 14 residues. The germline gives CDR1 SGHRS, CDR2 YFSETQ. The CDR3 here is CASSVGQGVSEQFF. The CDR3 bases are TGCGCCAGCAGCGTGGGACAGGGAGTTAGTGAGCAGTTCTTC.

The chain carries TRBV7-2 and TRBJ1-2; D is uncertain. The V end was cut by 5 bases, the J end by 8 bases, with 15 bases between. Germline lookup yields CDR1 SGHTA and CDR2 FQGNSA. The CDR3 loop spans 13 amino acids. The CDR3 here is CASSGLAPPGYTF. CDR3 nucleotides: TGTGCCAGCAGCGGACTAGCACCTCCCGGCTACACCTTC.

V is TRBV5-1 and J is TRBJ2-3; tentative D call: TRBD2 (5 bases). The V end lost 0 bases, the J end lost 4 bases, and 6 bases lay between the germline ends. The V gene's germline CDR1 is SGHRS and CDR2 YFSETQ. The CDR3 is 13 amino acids. CDR3 region: CASSLEEADTQYF. In nucleotides, the CDR3 is TGCGCCAGCAGCTTGGAGGAGGCAGATACGCAGTATTTT.

This chain connects TRBV19 to TRBJ2-1; 7 positions agree with TRBD2. CDR3 length equals 16 residues. Germline CDR1 and CDR2: LNHDA and SQIVND (reference sequence). After removal of 6 bases from V and 4 bases from J, the junction contained 12 bases not matched to a gene. The CDR3 region has the DNA TGTGCCAGTAGCTTAATGGTCGCTAGCGGTTACAATGAGCAGTTCTTC. Translated: CASSLMVASGYNEQFF.

The chain couples TRBV24-1 to TRBJ2-7; D possibly corresponds to TRBD2 (5 bases). From germline, CDR1 is KGHDR and CDR2 SFDVKD. CDR3 size: 14 residues. V lost 5 bases and J lost 6, with 16 bases in between. CDR3 DNA: TGTGCCACCAGTGCCGCGGGCGCTGGGCGCGAGCAGTACTTC. This translates into CATSAAGAGREQYF.

This clonotype was seen a few times. DNA of the CDR3: TGTGCCAGCAGTCTTCACGGCGTTCTAAATCAGCCCCAGCATTTT. This encodes CASSLHGVLNQPQHF. The gene calls are TRBV6-2 or TRBV6-3 and TRBJ1-5; D remains unclear. Trimming took 5 bases from V and 4 from J, leaving 15 bases between them. Germline CDR1 reads MNHEY; CDR2 reads SVGEGT. The CDR3 totals 15 residues.

This clonotype has more than one count but fewer than ten. This sequence joins TRBV2 and TRBJ2-7; possibly TRBD1 for D (5 bases). The CDR3 extends over 14 amino acids. Germline assignment: CDR1 SNHLY and CDR2 FYNNEI. The V end lost 6 bases, the J end lost 6 bases, and 18 bases lay between the germline ends. As DNA, the CDR3 is TGTGCCAGCAGGACACTCGACAGTTCTACCGAGCAGTACTTC. Translated: CASRTLDSSTEQYF.

The sample holds a few counts of this clonotype. This chain links TRBV10-3 with TRBJ1-5, with a weak D call TRBD1 (5 bases). Between the trimmed V and J ends, which lost 11 bases and 0 bases, there was a span of 17 bases. Germline V gene lookup returns CDR1 ENHRY and CDR2 SYGVKD. The CDR3 totals 15 residues. The CDR3 here is CASGRGQDSNQPQHF. Here the CDR3 DNA reads TGTGCCTCCGGGAGGGGCCAGGATAGCAATCAGCCCCAGCATTTT.